One and the same sample provided the 25 T cell receptor beta chains below, sequenced in a study of T cell changes during pregnancy in multiple sclerosis. TCRdb's copy holds only in-frame clones and misses some; the assay was immunoSEQ multiplex PCR. The sample has about 40,000 clones; 80% to 95% are singletons. The sample here was CD8+ T cells from peripheral blood mononuclear cells, taken in the first trimester of pregnancy. The receptors stem from a female donor with multiple sclerosis, enrolled in a pregnancy study.

The chain combines TRBV2 with TRBJ2-6; D may be TRBD2 (5 bases). The V gene's germline CDR1 is SNHLY and CDR2 FYNNEI. Trimming pared 8 bases from V and 2 bases from J, leaving 7 bases between. The CDR3 extends over 13 amino acids. The CDR3 DNA is TGTGCCAGCGAGGGAACTGGGGCCAACGTCCTGACTTTC. This gives the protein CASEGTGANVLTF.

The gene calls are TRBV27 and TRBJ1-2; D might be TRBD1 (5 bases). Germline-derived CDR1 and CDR2 are MNHEY and SMNVEV (reference sequence). The V and J ends lost 3 bases and 8 bases respectively, with 10 bases between them. This CDR3 is built from 12 residues. CDR3 sequence: CASSFGGGGYTF. The CDR3 DNA is TGTGCCAGCAGTTTTGGGGGAGGAGGCTACACCTTC.

The chain has TRBV29-1 and TRBJ2-7; a weak D match, TRBD1 (6 bases). Trimming removed 4 bases at V and 5 bases at J, with 9 bases between. The CDR3 runs to 11 residues. Germline CDR1 is SQVTM and CDR2 is ANQGSEA. The CDR3 DNA follows: TGCAGCGTTGCAGGGGCCCACGAGCAGTACTTC. Translation: CSVAGAHEQYF.

This chain connects TRBV10-3 to TRBJ1-1; the D gene is possibly TRBD1 (6 bases). The V and J ends lost 4 bases and 4 bases respectively, with 13 bases between them. Germline V gives CDR1 ENHRY, CDR2 SYGVKD. The CDR3 sequence is 14 residues long. The CDR3 here is CAISAEGGFTEAFF. The CDR3 bases are TGTGCCATCAGTGCCGAGGGGGGGTTCACTGAAGCTTTCTTT.

The genes are TRBV2 and TRBJ1-1; TRBD1 might be the D (5 bases). This CDR3 is 13 amino acids long. CDR1 and CDR2 from the germline V gene are SNHLY and FYNNEI. V shed 7 bases and J shed 2 bases, with 11 bases lying between them. The CDR3 bases are TGTGCCAGCATCGGGGGGTTTAACACTGAAGCTTTCTTT. Translating gives CASIGGFNTEAFF.

This rearrangement joins TRBV7-8 to TRBJ2-3; 7 bases match TRBD1. Trimming cost V 5 bases and J 0 bases; bases outside gene matches: 8. The CDR3 covers 16 residues. The germline V gene has CDR1 SGHVS and CDR2 FQNEAQ. The CDR3 DNA is TGTGCCAGCAGCCCCCGGGACAGTTGGAGCACAGATACGCAGTATTTT. Translation: CASSPRDSWSTDTQYF.

This sequence joins TRBV6-6 and TRBJ1-1; 7 bases match TRBD1. Germline V gene lookup returns CDR1 MNHNY and CDR2 SVGAGI (reference sequence). V dropped 6 bases and J dropped 0; count of bases not matched to a gene: 1. This CDR3 is 13 amino acids long. Here the CDR3 DNA reads TGTGCCAGCAGGGGACAGATGAACACTGAAGCTTTCTTT. Amino acid sequence: CASRGQMNTEAFF.

This sequence joins TRBV25-1 and TRBJ2-2; 8 bases are shared with TRBD2. The germline gives CDR1 MGHDK, CDR2 SYGVNS. The CDR3 covers 13 residues. Trimming took 6 bases from V and 7 from J; bases not matched to a gene: 4. DNA for the CDR3: TGTGCCAGCAGGATCGGGGGGGACGGGGAGCTGTTTTTT. Its protein product is CASRIGGDGELFF.

This chain uses TRBV23-1 with TRBJ2-7; 9 positions agree with TRBD1. TRBV23-1 is annotated as an ORF whose role is uncertain. This CDR3 is 15 amino acids long. V was clipped by 6 bases and J by 3 bases; unmatched bases: 9. CDR3 sequence reads: CASSPRDRAYYEQYF. CDR3 coding DNA: TGCGCCAGCAGCCCCCGGGACAGGGCCTACTACGAGCAGTACTTC.

This clone was seen only once. The rearrangement links TRBV30 to TRBJ1-1; a possible D gene is TRBD1 (5 bases). This CDR3 has 15 residues. Germline V lookup: CDR1 GTSNPN, CDR2 SVGIG (reference sequence). V was trimmed by 0 bases and J by 5 bases, leaving 16 bases between them. The CDR3 region is CAWSVLGEVRTEAFF. The CDR3 nucleotides read TGTGCCTGGAGTGTATTAGGGGAGGTGAGGACTGAAGCTTTCTTT.

This chain joins TRBV7-9 and TRBJ2-3; the match to TRBD1 covers 8 bases. V lost 5 bases, J lost 2 bases, and 9 bases stayed unmatched. Germline CDR1 and CDR2: SEHNR and FQNEAQ (reference sequence). The CDR3 runs to 16 residues. The CDR3 region is CASSPNQGAHTDTQYF. The CDR3 nucleotides are TGTGCCAGCAGCCCCAATCAGGGGGCACACACAGATACGCAGTATTTT.

For the CDR3, the DNA is TGTGCCAGCAGCCCCACAGGGTACCACGAGCAGTACTTC. Its protein is CASSPTGYHEQYF. The chain links TRBV5-6 to TRBJ2-7, with a tentative D call TRBD1 (6 bases). The CDR3 is 13 residues long. V lost 4 bases, J lost 5 bases, and 13 bases lay in between. The V gene's germline CDR1 is SGHDT and CDR2 YYEEEE. The full variable domain, in which reference TRBV5-6 and TRBJ2-7 provide the parts outside the CDR3, is DAGVTQSPTHLIKTRGQQVTLRCSPKSGHDTVSWYQQALGQGPQFIFQYYEEEERQRGNFPDRFSGHQFPNYSSELNVNALLLGDSALYLCASSPTGYHEQYFGPGTRLTVT.

The CDR3, as DNA: TGTGCCAGCAGTGCCCGACGGACAGCGTTCTACGAGCAGTACTTC. This sequence encodes CASSARRTAFYEQYF. The V call is TRBV27, the J call TRBJ2-7; D may be TRBD1 (6 bases). CDR1 is MNHEY and CDR2 is SMNVEV in the germline V gene (reference sequence). The CDR3 consists of 15 residues. The V gene lost 5 bases and the J gene lost 3 bases, with 17 bases spanning the gap.

The rearrangement uses TRBV10-3 and TRBJ2-2, with D tentatively TRBD1 (6 bases). From germline, CDR1 is ENHRY and CDR2 SYGVKD. Deletions cut 3 bases from V and 5 bases from J, with 16 bases between. The CDR3 is 16 residues long. CDR3 nucleotides: TGTGCCATCAGTGATCGGGACAATAGTCCTACCGGGGAGCTGTTTTTT. Residues: CAISDRDNSPTGELFF.

This chain connects TRBV9 to TRBJ2-2, with D possibly matching TRBD1 (7 bases). Trimming pared 3 bases from V and 8 bases from J, leaving 14 bases between. The CDR3 length is 14 residues. The germline gives CDR1 SGDLS, CDR2 YYNGEE. Here the CDR3 reads CASSGGGGVGELFF. CDR3 coding DNA: TGTGCCAGCAGCGGTGGAGGGGGCGTTGGGGAGCTGTTTTTT.

This chain uses TRBV30 with TRBJ1-3, with D unclear. V lost 3 bases to trimming and J lost 6 bases, with 9 bases between them. The CDR3 contains 12 residues. Germline V gives CDR1 GTSNPN, CDR2 SVGIG (reference sequence). The CDR3 region is CAWRGPKNTIYF. The CDR3 DNA reads TGTGCCTGGAGGGGCCCCAAAAACACCATATATTTT.

The rearrangement links TRBV10-3 to TRBJ2-7; 7 bases are a match to TRBD2. Germline CDR1 reads ENHRY; CDR2 reads SYGVKD. With 8 bases clipped from V and 11 bases from J, the junction kept 9 bases outside the gene matches. The CDR3 has 11 residues. In nucleotides, the CDR3 is TGTGCCATCCATCCAATCGGGGGGAAGTACTTC. Its translation is CAIHPIGGKYF.

The V call is TRBV6-1, the J call TRBJ1-1; weak D call: TRBD1 (5 bases). Germline loops: CDR1 MNHNS, CDR2 SASEGT. V dropped 4 bases and J dropped 0 bases, with 12 bases sitting between them. The length of the CDR3 is 15 residues. The CDR3 DNA follows: TGTGCCAGCAGTGCGGAGGGGTGGATGAACACTGAAGCTTTCTTT. Encoded protein: CASSAEGWMNTEAFF.

The chain employs TRBV5-6 and TRBJ1-5, with 9 bases fitting TRBD1. The CDR3 has 15 residues. V lost 7 bases to trimming and J lost 5 bases; unmatched junction nucleotides: 10. From germline, CDR1 is SGHDT and CDR2 YYEEEE. The CDR3 region has the DNA TGTGCCAGCCGCTGGGGACAGGGAGAGGATCAGCCCCAGCATTTT. Protein sequence: CASRWGQGEDQPQHF.

The V and J genes are TRBV6-4 and TRBJ2-6; D is perhaps TRBD2 (7 bases). The CDR3 sequence is 17 residues long. Germline V gene sequence: CDR1 MRHNA, CDR2 SNTAGT. V lost 3 bases to trimming and J lost 4 bases, with 16 bases between them. The CDR3 spells CASSERGGGAGANVLTF. For the CDR3, the DNA is TGTGCCAGCAGTGAGCGCGGCGGGGGCGCCGGGGCCAACGTCCTGACTTTC.

The V gene is TRBV29-1, the J gene TRBJ2-7, with a weak D call TRBD2 (5 bases). Per the germline V gene, CDR1 is SQVTM and CDR2 is ANQGSEA. The CDR3 runs to 11 residues. V lost 6 bases and J lost 5, with 11 bases in between. The chain's CDR3 is CSVDFHDEQYF. The CDR3 bases are TGCAGCGTGGACTTCCACGACGAGCAGTACTTC.

This chain uses TRBV5-1 with TRBJ2-2; possible D gene TRBD1, 6 bases. CDR1 SGHRS and CDR2 YFSETQ come from the germline V gene. Between the trimmed V and J ends, which lost 0 bases and 3 bases, there was a span of 9 bases. CDR3 length: 15 residues. The CDR3 protein is CASSLAEGDTGELFF. The CDR3 nucleotides are TGCGCCAGCAGCTTGGCCGAGGGGGACACCGGGGAGCTGTTTTTT.

J is TRBJ2-7 and V is TRBV5-1, with D possibly being TRBD1 (6 bases). The length of the CDR3 is 15 residues. The germline CDR1 and CDR2 sequences are SGHRS and YFSETQ. The ends were cut back, 1 base at V and 5 bases at J, with 16 bases in the middle. The CDR3 here is CASSLSGTLRDEQYF. CDR3 DNA: TGCGCCAGCAGCTTGTCCGGGACATTGAGGGACGAGCAGTACTTC.

The V call is TRBV20-1, the J call TRBJ1-1, with 7 bases identical to TRBD1. CDR3 length equals 9 residues. V trimming: 6 bases; J trimming: 11 bases; junction bases outside the gene matches: 3. Germline assignment: CDR1 DFQATT and CDR2 SNEGSKA (reference sequence). CDR3 protein: CSATGLAFF. The CDR3 DNA reads TGCAGTGCGACAGGGTTGGCTTTCTTT.

Comment on this clone: At one end, the junction sequence differs from germline, possibly due to a read error. In DNA form, the CDR3 reads TGCAGCGTGGAAGGTGACAGGGGTAATACTGAAGCTTTCTTT. The encoded protein is CSVEGDRGNTEAFF. The chain employs TRBV29-1 and TRBJ1-1, with 8 bases lining up with TRBD1. Germline-derived CDR1 and CDR2 are SQVTM and ANQGSEA. CDR3 length: 14 residues.